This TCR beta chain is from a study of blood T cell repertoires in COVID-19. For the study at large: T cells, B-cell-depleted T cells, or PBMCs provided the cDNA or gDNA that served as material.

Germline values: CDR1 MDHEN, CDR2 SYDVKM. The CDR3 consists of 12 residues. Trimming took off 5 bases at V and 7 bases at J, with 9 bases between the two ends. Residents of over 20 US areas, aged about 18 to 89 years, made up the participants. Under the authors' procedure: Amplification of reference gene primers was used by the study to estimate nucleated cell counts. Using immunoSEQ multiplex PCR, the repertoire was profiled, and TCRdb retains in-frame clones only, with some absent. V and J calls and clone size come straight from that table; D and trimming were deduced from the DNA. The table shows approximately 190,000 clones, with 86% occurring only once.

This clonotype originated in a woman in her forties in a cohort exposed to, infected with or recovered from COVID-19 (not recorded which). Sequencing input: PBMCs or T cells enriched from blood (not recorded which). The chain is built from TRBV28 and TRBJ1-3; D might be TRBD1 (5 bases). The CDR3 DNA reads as TGTGCCAGCAGTGCAGGGTTCAACACCATATATTTT. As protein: CASSAGFNTIYF.